This entry concerns a single TCR beta chain. Its antigen is not identified. This sample is part of a study of OX40 agonist ivuxolimab in advanced cancers. For the study at large: Of the participants, 40% had some prior anti-PD-1, anti-PD-L1 or anti-CTLA-4 therapy, which was allowed.

The CDR3 runs 17 residues. The germline V and J ends were trimmed by 6 bases and 3 bases, with 21 bases remaining between them. The V gene's germline CDR1 is MDHEN and CDR2 SYDVKM. It was autoimmune disease history or systemic immunosuppression that excluded patients. Study-level results: Among T cells, CD8+ cells averaged more expanded clones than CD4+ cells.

Clones were sequenced by immunoSEQ multiplex PCR, and TCRdb holds only the in-frame ones, with some missing. The sample gives roughly 80,000 clones, 84% of which show up once; roughly 7% is in the top ten. The chain has TRBV28 and TRBJ1-5; perhaps TRBD1 as D (5 bases). This sequence was found in an adult with an advanced solid tumor such as melanoma, head and neck, liver or kidney cancer. The material sequenced was CD4+ or CD8+ T cells sorted from blood, taken in a trial of the OX40 agonist ivuxolimab. The CDR3 loop reads CASSYRLGTDSNQPQHF. CDR3 nucleotides: TGTGCCAGCAGCTACCGACTTGGGACGGACTCCAATCAGCCCCAGCATTTT.